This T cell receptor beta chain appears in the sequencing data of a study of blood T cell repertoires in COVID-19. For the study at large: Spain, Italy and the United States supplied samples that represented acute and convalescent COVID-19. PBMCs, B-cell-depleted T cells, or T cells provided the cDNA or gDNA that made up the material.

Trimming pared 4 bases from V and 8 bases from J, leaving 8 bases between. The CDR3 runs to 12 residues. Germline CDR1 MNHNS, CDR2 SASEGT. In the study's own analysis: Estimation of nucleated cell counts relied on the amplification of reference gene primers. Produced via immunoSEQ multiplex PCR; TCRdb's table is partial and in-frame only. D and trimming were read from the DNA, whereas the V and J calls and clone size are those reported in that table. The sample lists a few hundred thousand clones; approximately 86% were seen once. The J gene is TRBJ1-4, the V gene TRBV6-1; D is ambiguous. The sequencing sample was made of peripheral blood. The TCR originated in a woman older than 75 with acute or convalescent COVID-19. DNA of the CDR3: TGTGCCAGCAGTGGACCGGGAGAAAAACTGTTTTTT. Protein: CASSGPGEKLFF.